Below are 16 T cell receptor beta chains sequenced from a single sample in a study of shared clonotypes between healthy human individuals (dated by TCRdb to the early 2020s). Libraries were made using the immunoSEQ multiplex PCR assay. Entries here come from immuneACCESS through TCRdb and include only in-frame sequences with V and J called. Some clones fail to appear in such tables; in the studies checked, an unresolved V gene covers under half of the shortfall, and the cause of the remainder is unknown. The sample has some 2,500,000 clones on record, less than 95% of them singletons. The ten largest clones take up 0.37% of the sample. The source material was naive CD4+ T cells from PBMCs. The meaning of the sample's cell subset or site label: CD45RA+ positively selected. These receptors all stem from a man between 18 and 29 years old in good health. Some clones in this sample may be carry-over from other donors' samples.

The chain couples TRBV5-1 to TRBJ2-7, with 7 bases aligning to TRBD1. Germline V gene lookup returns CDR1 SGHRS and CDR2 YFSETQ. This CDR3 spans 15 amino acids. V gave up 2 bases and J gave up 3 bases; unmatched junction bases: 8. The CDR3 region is CASSFTGDSIYEQYF. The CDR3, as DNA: TGCGCCAGCAGCTTTACCGGGGACAGCATCTACGAGCAGTACTTC.

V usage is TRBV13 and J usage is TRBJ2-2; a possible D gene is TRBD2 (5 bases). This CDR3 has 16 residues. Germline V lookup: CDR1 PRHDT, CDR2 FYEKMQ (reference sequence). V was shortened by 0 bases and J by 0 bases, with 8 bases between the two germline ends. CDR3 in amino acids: CASSLGRGANTGELFF. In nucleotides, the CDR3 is TGTGCCAGCAGCTTAGGACGGGGAGCGAACACCGGGGAGCTGTTTTTT.

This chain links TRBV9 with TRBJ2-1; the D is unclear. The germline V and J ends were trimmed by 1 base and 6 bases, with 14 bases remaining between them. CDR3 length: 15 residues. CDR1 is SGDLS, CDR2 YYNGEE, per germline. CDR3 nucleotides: TGTGCCAGCAGCGTAAAGGCGGCTGTCGGCAATGAGCAGTTCTTC. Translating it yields CASSVKAAVGNEQFF.

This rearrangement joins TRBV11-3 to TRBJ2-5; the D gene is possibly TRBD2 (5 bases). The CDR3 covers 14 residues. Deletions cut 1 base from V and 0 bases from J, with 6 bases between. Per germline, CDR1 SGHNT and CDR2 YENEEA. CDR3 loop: CASSLGRDQETQYF. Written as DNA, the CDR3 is TGTGCCAGCAGCTTAGGGCGGGACCAAGAGACCCAGTACTTC.

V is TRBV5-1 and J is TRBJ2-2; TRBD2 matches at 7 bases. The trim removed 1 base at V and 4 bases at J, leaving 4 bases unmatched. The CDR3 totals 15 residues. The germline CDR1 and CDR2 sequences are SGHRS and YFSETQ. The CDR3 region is CASSLSGGSTGELFF. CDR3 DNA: TGCGCCAGCAGCTTGTCGGGAGGTAGCACCGGGGAGCTGTTTTTT.

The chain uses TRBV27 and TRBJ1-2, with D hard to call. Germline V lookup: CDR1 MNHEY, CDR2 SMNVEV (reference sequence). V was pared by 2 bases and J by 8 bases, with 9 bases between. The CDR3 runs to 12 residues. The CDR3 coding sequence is TGTGCCAGCAGTTTACGTGGGTTGGGCTACACCTTC. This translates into CASSLRGLGYTF.

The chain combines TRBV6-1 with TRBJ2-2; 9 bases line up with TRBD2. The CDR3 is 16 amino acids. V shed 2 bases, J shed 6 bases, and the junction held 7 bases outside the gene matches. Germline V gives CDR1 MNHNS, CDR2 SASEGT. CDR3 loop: CASSEIPSGTPGELFF. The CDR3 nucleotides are TGTGCCAGCAGTGAAATCCCTAGCGGGACCCCCGGGGAGCTGTTTTTT.

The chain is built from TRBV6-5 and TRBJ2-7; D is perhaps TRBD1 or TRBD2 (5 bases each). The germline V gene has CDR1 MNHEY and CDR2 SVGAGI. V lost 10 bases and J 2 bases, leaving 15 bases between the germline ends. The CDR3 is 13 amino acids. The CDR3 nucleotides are TGTGCCACGGGAAGGGACGGGCCCTACGAGCAGTACTTC. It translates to CATGRDGPYEQYF.

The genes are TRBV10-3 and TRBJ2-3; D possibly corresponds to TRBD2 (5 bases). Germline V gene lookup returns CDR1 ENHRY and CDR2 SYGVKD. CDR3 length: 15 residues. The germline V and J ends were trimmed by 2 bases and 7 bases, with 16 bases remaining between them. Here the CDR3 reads CAISEQETTSNTQYF. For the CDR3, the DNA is TGTGCCATCAGTGAGCAGGAGACTACTAGTAATACGCAGTATTTT.

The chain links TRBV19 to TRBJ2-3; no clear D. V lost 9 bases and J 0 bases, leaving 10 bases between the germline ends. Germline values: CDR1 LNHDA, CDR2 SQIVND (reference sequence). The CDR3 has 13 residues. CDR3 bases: TGTGCCAGCGGAATCGGTAGCACAGATACGCAGTATTTT. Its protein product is CASGIGSTDTQYF.

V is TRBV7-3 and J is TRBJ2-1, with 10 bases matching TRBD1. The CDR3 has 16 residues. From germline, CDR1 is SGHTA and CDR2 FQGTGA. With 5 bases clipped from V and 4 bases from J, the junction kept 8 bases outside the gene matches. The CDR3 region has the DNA TGTGCCAGCAGCCCTTCTGACAGGGGGCTTTACAATGAGCAGTTCTTC. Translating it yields CASSPSDRGLYNEQFF. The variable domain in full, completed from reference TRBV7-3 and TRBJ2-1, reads GAGVSQTPSNKVTEKGKYVELRCDPISGHTALYWYRQSLGQGPEFLIYFQGTGAADDSGLPNDRFFAVRPEGSVSTLKIQRTERGDSAVYLCASSPSDRGLYNEQFFGPGTRLTVL.

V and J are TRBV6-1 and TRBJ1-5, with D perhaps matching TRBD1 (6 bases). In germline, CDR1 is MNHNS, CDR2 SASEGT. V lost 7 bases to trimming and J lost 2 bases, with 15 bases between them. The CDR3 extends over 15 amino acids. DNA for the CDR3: TGTGCCAGCAAGTTGGGGGGCGGGGGCAATCAGCCCCAGCATTTT. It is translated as CASKLGGGGNQPQHF.

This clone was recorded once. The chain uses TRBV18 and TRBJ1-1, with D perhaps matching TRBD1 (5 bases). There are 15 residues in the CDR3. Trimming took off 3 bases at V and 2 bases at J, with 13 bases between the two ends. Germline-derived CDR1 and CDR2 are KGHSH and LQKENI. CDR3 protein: CASSPRRDQNTEAFF. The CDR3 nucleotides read TGTGCCAGCTCACCCCGCAGGGACCAAAACACTGAAGCTTTCTTT.

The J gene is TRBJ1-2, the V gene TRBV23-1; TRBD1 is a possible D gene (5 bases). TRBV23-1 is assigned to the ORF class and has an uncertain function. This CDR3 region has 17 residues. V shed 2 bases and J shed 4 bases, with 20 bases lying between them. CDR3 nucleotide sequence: TGCGCCAGCAGTCAACCCAGGGCCTCAAGGGCAGGCTATGGCTACACCTTC. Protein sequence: CASSQPRASRAGYGYTF.

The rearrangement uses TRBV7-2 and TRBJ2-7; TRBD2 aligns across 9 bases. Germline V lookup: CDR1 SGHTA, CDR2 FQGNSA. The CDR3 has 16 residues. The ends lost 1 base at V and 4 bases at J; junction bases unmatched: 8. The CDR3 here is CASSLDASGTGYEQYF. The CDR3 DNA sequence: TGTGCCAGCAGCTTAGACGCTAGCGGGACCGGTTACGAGCAGTACTTC. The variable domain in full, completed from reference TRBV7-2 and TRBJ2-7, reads GAGVSQSPSNKVTEKGKDVELRCDPISGHTALYWYRQSLGQGLEFLIYFQGNSAPDKSGLPSDRFSAERTGGSVSTLTIQRTQQEDSAVYLCASSLDASGTGYEQYFGPGTRLTVT.

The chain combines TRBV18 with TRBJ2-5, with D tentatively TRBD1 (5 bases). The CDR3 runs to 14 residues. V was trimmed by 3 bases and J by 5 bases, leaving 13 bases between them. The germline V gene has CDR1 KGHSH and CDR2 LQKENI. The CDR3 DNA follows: TGTGCCAGCTCACCTATCCCAGGGTACGAGACCCAGTACTTC. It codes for CASSPIPGYETQYF.